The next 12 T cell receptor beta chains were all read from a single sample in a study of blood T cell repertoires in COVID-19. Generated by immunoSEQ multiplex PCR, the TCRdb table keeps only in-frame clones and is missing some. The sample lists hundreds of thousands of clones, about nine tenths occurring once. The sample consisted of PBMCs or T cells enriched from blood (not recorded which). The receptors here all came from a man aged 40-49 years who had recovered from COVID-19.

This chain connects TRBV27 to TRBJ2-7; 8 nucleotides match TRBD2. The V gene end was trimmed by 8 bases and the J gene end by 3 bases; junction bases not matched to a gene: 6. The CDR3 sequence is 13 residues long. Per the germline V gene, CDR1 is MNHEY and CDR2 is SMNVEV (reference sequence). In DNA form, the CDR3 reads TGTGCCAGCCGCAGGACTAGCCTCTACGAGCAGTACTTC. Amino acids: CASRRTSLYEQYF.

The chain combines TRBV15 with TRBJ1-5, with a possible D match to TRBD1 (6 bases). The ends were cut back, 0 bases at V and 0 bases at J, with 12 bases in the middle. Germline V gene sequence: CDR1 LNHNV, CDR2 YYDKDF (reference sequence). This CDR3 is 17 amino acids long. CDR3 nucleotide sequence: TGTGCCACCAGCAGAGATCTGGGGGCAGGTAGCAATCAGCCCCAGCATTTT. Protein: CATSRDLGAGSNQPQHF.

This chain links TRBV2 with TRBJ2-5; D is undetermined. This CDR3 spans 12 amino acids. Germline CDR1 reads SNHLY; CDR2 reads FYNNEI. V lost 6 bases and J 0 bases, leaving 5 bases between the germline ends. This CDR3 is CASSQYQETQYF. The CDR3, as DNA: TGTGCCAGCAGCCAGTACCAAGAGACCCAGTACTTC.

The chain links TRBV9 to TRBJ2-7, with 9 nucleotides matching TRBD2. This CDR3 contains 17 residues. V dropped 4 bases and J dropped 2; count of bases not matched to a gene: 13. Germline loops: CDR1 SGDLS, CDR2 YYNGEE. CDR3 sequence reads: CASSTSGGAGGPYEQYF. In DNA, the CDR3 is TGTGCCAGCAGCACCTCAGGCGGAGCGGGAGGCCCCTACGAGCAGTACTTC.

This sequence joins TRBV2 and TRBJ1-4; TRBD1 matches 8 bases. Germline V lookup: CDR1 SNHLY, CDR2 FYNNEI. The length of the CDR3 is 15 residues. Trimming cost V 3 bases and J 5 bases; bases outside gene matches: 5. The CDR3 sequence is CASSDLGQANEKLFF. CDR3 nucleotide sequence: TGTGCCAGCAGTGACTTGGGACAGGCAAATGAAAAACTGTTTTTT. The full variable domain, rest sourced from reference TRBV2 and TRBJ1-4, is EPEVTQTPSHQVTQMGQEVILRCVPISNHLYFYWYRQILGQKVEFLVSFYNNEISEKSEIFDDQFSVERPDGSNFTLKIRSTKLEDSAMYFCASSDLGQANEKLFFGSGTQLSVL.

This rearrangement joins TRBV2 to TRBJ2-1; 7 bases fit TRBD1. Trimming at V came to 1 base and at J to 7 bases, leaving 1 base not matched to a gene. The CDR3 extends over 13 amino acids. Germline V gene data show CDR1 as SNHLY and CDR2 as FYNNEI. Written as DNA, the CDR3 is TGTGCCAGCAGTGAAGAGACAGGGAATGAGCAGTTCTTC. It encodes CASSEETGNEQFF. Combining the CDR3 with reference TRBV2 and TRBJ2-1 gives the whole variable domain EPEVTQTPSHQVTQMGQEVILRCVPISNHLYFYWYRQILGQKVEFLVSFYNNEISEKSEIFDDQFSVERPDGSNFTLKIRSTKLEDSAMYFCASSEETGNEQFFGPGTRLTVL.

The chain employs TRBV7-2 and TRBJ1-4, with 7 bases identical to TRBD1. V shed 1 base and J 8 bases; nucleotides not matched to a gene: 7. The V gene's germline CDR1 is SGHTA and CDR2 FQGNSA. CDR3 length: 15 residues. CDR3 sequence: CASSLGDREREKLFF. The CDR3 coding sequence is TGTGCCAGCAGCTTAGGCGACAGGGAGCGCGAAAAACTGTTTTTT.

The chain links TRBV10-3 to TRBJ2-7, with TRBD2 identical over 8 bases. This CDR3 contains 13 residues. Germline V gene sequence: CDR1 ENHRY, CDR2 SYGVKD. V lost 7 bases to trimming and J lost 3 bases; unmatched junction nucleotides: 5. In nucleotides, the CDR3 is TGTGCCATCAAACGGGAGGGATTCTACGAGCAGTACTTC. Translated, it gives CAIKREGFYEQYF.

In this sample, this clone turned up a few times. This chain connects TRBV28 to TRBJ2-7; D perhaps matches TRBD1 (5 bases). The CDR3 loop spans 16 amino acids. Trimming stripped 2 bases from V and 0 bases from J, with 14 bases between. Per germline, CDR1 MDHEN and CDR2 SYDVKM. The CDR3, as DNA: TGTGCCAGCAGTTTACGGACCAGGGCAAGCTCCTACGAGCAGTACTTC. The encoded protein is CASSLRTRASSYEQYF.

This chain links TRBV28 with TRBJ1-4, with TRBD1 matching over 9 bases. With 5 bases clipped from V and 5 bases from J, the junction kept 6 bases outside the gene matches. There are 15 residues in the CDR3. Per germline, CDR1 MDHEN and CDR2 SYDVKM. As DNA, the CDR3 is TGTGCCAGCAGTCCCCCGACAGGGGGAAATGAAAAACTGTTTTTT. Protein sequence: CASSPPTGGNEKLFF.

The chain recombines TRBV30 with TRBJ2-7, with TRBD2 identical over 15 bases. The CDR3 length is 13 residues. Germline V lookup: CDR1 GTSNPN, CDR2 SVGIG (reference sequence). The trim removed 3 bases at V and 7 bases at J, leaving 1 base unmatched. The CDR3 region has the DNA TGTGCCTGGAGCGGGACTAGCGGGGGGGAGCAGTACTTC. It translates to CAWSGTSGGEQYF.

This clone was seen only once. This CDR3 is CASSFGLAASTDTQYF. The CDR3 nucleotides are TGTGCCAGCTCTTTCGGACTAGCGGCTAGCACAGATACGCAGTATTTT. The rearrangement uses TRBV18 and TRBJ2-3; the match to TRBD2 covers 10 bases. CDR1 and CDR2 (germline): KGHSH, LQKENI. The CDR3 length is 16 residues. The junction had 6 bases not matched to a gene; V was cut back by 6 bases and J by 0 bases.